The clone carrying this T cell receptor beta chain was counted only a few times. Its antigen is as yet unknown. TCRdb's copy holds only in-frame clones and misses some; the assay was immunoSEQ multiplex PCR. The sample includes tens of thousands of clones, around 90% of them seen just once. These data are taken from a study of T cell responses to AZD1222 COVID-19 vaccine. Study results and limitations: Only after the peak T cell response were repertoires sampled.

Per the germline V gene, CDR1 is LGHDT and CDR2 is YNNKEL (reference sequence). After removal of 2 bases from V and 0 bases from J, the junction contained 7 bases not matched to a gene. CDR3 length: 17 amino acids. The chain carries TRBV3-1 (or the pseudogene TRBV3-2) and TRBJ2-4; 7 nucleotides agree with TRBD2. The source is an adult in good health. Sample: peripheral blood, taken on day 0 of AZD1222 vaccination. The CDR3 loop reads CASSQLAEGLAKNIQYF. CDR3 nucleotide sequence: TGTGCCAGCAGCCAACTAGCGGAAGGGCTAGCCAAAAACATTCAGTACTTC.